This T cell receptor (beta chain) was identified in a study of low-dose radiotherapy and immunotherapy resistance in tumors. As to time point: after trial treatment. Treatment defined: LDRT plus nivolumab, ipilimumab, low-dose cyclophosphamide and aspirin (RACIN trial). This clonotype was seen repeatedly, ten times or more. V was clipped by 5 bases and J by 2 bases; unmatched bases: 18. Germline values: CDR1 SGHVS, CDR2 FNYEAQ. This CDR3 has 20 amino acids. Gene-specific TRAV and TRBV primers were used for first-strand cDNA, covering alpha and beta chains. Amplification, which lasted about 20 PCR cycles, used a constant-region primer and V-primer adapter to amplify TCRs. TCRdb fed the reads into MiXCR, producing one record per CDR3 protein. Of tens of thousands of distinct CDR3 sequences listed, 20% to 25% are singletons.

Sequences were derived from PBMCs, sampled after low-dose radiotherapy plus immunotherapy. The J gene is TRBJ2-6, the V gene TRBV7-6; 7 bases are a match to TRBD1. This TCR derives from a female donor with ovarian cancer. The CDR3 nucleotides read TGTGCCAGCAGCCCTTCGACAGGGAAGGGCTATGGCGCTGGGGCCAACGTCCTGACTTTC. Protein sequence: CASSPSTGKGYGAGANVLTF.